One and the same sample provided the 27 T cell receptor beta chains below, sequenced in a study of T cell responses to AZD1222 COVID-19 vaccine. Assay: immunoSEQ multiplex PCR; the TCRdb copy retains only in-frame clones and omits some. The data contain 150,000 to 200,000 clones, 85% to 95% of them seen just once; the ten biggest clones take up less than 3%. The sequences come from peripheral blood, collected on day 0 of AZD1222 vaccination. These receptors were taken from an adult in good health.

V is TRBV19 and J is TRBJ2-7, with D uncertain. The V end was cut by 3 bases, the J end by 1 base, with 4 bases between. From germline, CDR1 is LNHDA and CDR2 SQIVND (reference sequence). CDR3 length: 12 amino acids. The CDR3 region has the DNA TGTGCCAGTAGTATGAGATCCTACGAGCAGTACTTC. Protein product: CASSMRSYEQYF.

The rearrangement uses TRBV30 and TRBJ1-3, with D hard to call. V was trimmed by 0 bases and J by 1 base, leaving 4 bases between them. CDR3 length equals 13 residues. Germline values: CDR1 GTSNPN, CDR2 SVGIG (reference sequence). The DNA of the CDR3 is TGTGCCTGGAGTGTCATATCTGGAAACACCATATATTTT. Its protein is CAWSVISGNTIYF.

The chain joins TRBV11-2 to TRBJ1-2; a possible D gene is TRBD1 (5 bases). Germline V gene lookup returns CDR1 SGHAT and CDR2 FQNNGV. This CDR3 contains 17 residues. The V and J ends lost 3 bases and 5 bases respectively, with 22 bases between them. CDR3 sequence: CASSFPDRSSDRYGYTF. CDR3 in DNA: TGTGCCAGCAGCTTTCCAGACAGAAGTTCGGATCGGTATGGCTACACCTTC.

The chain couples TRBV29-1 to TRBJ1-1; weak D call: TRBD1 (6 bases). The CDR3 is 15 amino acids. The ends were cut back, 7 bases at V and 9 bases at J, with 27 bases in the middle. Germline V CDR1 and CDR2: SQVTM, ANQGSEA. CDR3 amino acids: CSESMVQGQGAQAFF. The CDR3 bases are TGCAGCGAGTCCATGGTGCAGGGGCAAGGGGCCCAAGCTTTCTTT.

The chain uses TRBV6-4 and TRBJ2-3; maybe TRBD2 (6 bases). CDR3 length equals 12 residues. Between the trimmed V and J ends, which lost 4 bases and 8 bases, there was a span of 10 bases. Germline CDR1 is MRHNA and CDR2 is SNTAGT. Written as DNA, the CDR3 is TGTGCCAGCAGTGGAGGTAGCGGTACGCAGTATTTT. It is translated as CASSGGSGTQYF.

The CDR3: CASSGLGTGELFF. In nucleotides, the CDR3 is TGTGCCAGCAGCGGACTAGGAACCGGGGAGCTGTTTTTT. V and J are TRBV2 and TRBJ2-2; 7 positions agree with TRBD2. With V trimmed by 6 bases and J by 5 bases, 3 bases remained unmatched. From germline, CDR1 is SNHLY and CDR2 FYNNEI. This CDR3 region has 13 residues.

The chain employs TRBV7-2 and TRBJ2-1; TRBD2 aligns across 7 bases. After removal of 2 bases from V and 4 bases from J, the junction contained 5 bases not matched to a gene. Germline lookup yields CDR1 SGHTA and CDR2 FQGNSA. This CDR3 is 15 amino acids long. CDR3 loop: CASSLKASGYNEQFF. The CDR3, as DNA: TGTGCCAGCAGCTTAAAGGCTAGCGGTTACAATGAGCAGTTCTTC.

V is TRBV4-2 and J is TRBJ1-5; perhaps TRBD1 as D (6 bases). There are 16 residues in the CDR3. Germline CDR1 LGHNA, CDR2 YNFKEQ. The V end lost 0 bases, the J end lost 1 base, and 10 bases lay between the germline ends. CDR3 DNA sequence: TGTGCCAGCAGCCAAGAGGGGGGGCAGAGCAATCAGCCCCAGCATTTT. Amino acid sequence: CASSQEGGQSNQPQHF.

The V gene is TRBV15, the J gene TRBJ1-1, with 7 positions matching TRBD1. The germline V gene has CDR1 LNHNV and CDR2 YYDKDF (reference sequence). The CDR3 consists of 18 residues. Trimming at V came to 3 bases and at J to 0 bases, leaving 13 bases not matched to a gene. DNA of the CDR3: TGTGCCACCAGCAGGGACGGGACAGCGATCCGACTGAACACTGAAGCTTTCTTT. Protein: CATSRDGTAIRLNTEAFF.

V is TRBV21-1 and J is TRBJ2-7. TRBV21-1 is a pseudogene locus. The CDR3 spans 20 residues. The DNA of the CDR3 is TGTGCCAGCAGCAAAGAAGAGGCCCTACTTGGGCGGACCCTATCCTACGAGCAGTACTTC. Translating gives CASSKEEALLGRTLSYEQYF.

This chain connects TRBV5-4 to TRBJ2-7, with D possibly matching TRBD2 (6 bases). The CDR3 extends over 13 amino acids. Germline CDR1 SGHNT, CDR2 YYREEE (reference sequence). Deletions cut 0 bases from V and 3 bases from J, with 7 bases between. CDR3 sequence (DNA): TGTGCCAGCAGCTTGGATAGCGGCTACGAGCAGTACTTC. Its protein product is CASSLDSGYEQYF.

The chain joins TRBV30 to TRBJ1-1; TRBD1 agrees at 7 bases. The CDR3 covers 13 residues. Unmatched junction bases numbered 3, after V lost 4 bases and J lost 1 base. CDR1 is GTSNPN, CDR2 SVGIG, per germline (reference sequence). CDR3 sequence (DNA): TGTGCCTGGAAGGGGGCTGGGAACACTGAAGCTTTCTTT. Its translation: CAWKGAGNTEAFF.

This clone has only one observation. The V call is TRBV5-3, the J call TRBJ1-5; 7 nucleotides line up with TRBD1. TRBV5-3 counts as an open reading frame of uncertain function. V lost 6 bases and J lost 7; bases outside the gene matches: 10. The CDR3 loop spans 14 amino acids. This CDR3 reads CARTSRDRRQPQHF. CDR3 coding DNA: TGTGCCAGAACCTCCCGGGACAGAAGGCAGCCCCAGCATTTT.

Only one count was recorded for this clone. The J gene is TRBJ1-6, the V gene TRBV6-5, with D possibly matching TRBD1 (6 bases). This CDR3 is 14 amino acids long. Trimming removed 6 bases at V and 6 bases at J, with 12 bases between. The germline gives CDR1 MNHEY, CDR2 SVGAGI. CDR3 coding DNA: TGTGCCAGCAGATCACAGGGTTCTAATTCACCCCTCCACTTT. Protein sequence: CASRSQGSNSPLHF.

V gene TRBV27 combines with J gene TRBJ2-3, with 9 nucleotides matching TRBD1. This CDR3 has 18 residues. CDR1 is MNHEY, CDR2 SMNVEV, per germline (reference sequence). Trimming removed 7 bases from V and 2 bases from J; junction bases left unmatched: 16. The CDR3 loop is CASTLLGTGSMLTDTQYF. DNA of the CDR3: TGTGCCAGCACCCTCTTGGGGACAGGGAGTATGCTCACAGATACGCAGTATTTT.

The chain employs TRBV7-8 and TRBJ2-7; 8 bases are a match to TRBD1. In germline, CDR1 is SGHVS, CDR2 FQNEAQ. Trimming at V came to 5 bases and at J to 3 bases, leaving 12 bases not matched to a gene. This CDR3 is built from 16 residues. CDR3: CASSPESGTGYYEQYF. The CDR3 DNA reads as TGTGCCAGCAGCCCAGAATCCGGGACAGGCTACTACGAGCAGTACTTC.

The gene calls are TRBV5-6 and TRBJ2-7; 7 bases line up with TRBD1. In germline, CDR1 is SGHDT, CDR2 YYEEEE. The V and J ends lost 4 bases and 6 bases, in that order; junction bases with no gene match: 4. The CDR3 is 12 residues long. CDR3 coding DNA: TGTGCCAGCAGCCACCGACAGGGCGAGCAGTACTTC. It yields the protein CASSHRQGEQYF.

The rearrangement uses TRBV7-8 and TRBJ1-2; tentative D call: TRBD1 (6 bases). This CDR3 has 14 amino acids. Germline CDR1 SGHVS, CDR2 FQNEAQ. The germline V and J ends were trimmed by 3 bases and 3 bases, with 11 bases remaining between them. The CDR3 DNA reads as TGTGCCAGCAGCTTGTCACAGGGTCACTATGGCTACACCTTC. Translation: CASSLSQGHYGYTF.

The chain recombines TRBV6-5 with TRBJ1-1, with D hard to call. V was trimmed by 8 bases and J by 3 bases, leaving 19 bases between them. Germline CDR1 MNHEY, CDR2 SVGAGI. CDR3 length: 15 amino acids. The chain's CDR3 is CASGRSGPIDTEAFF. Written as DNA, the CDR3 is TGTGCCAGCGGACGCAGTGGCCCGATTGACACTGAAGCTTTCTTT.

CDR3 in amino acids: CASSEDGTDQPQHF. CDR3 DNA sequence: TGTGCCAGCAGTGAAGACGGGACAGATCAGCCCCAGCATTTT. The chain uses TRBV2 and TRBJ1-5; 7 nucleotides align to TRBD1. This CDR3 comprises 14 residues. Germline V lookup: CDR1 SNHLY, CDR2 FYNNEI. The trim removed 1 base at V and 5 bases at J, leaving 2 bases unmatched. Filled out from reference TRBV2 and TRBJ1-5, the complete variable domain reads EPEVTQTPSHQVTQMGQEVILRCVPISNHLYFYWYRQILGQKVEFLVSFYNNEISEKSEIFDDQFSVERPDGSNFTLKIRSTKLEDSAMYFCASSEDGTDQPQHFGDGTRLSIL.

The chain carries TRBV2 and TRBJ2-5, with 15 bases identical to TRBD2. The ends lost 6 bases at V and 4 bases at J; junction bases unmatched: 3. The V gene's germline CDR1 is SNHLY and CDR2 FYNNEI. The CDR3 covers 15 residues. CDR3 protein: CASRGLAGGGETQYF. In DNA, the CDR3 is TGTGCCAGCAGGGGACTAGCGGGAGGCGGAGAGACCCAGTACTTC.

This clone was picked up one time. V usage is TRBV6-5 and J usage is TRBJ2-5; 8 positions match TRBD2. Trimming removed 4 bases from V and 12 bases from J; junction bases left unmatched: 13. The CDR3 contains 14 residues. Germline CDR1 is MNHEY and CDR2 is SVGAGI. This CDR3 is CASSSGLAQGHKYF. CDR3 nucleotides: TGTGCCAGCAGTTCAGGACTAGCCCAAGGTCATAAGTACTTC.

The V call is TRBV29-1, the J call TRBJ2-7; D is unclear. Germline loops: CDR1 SQVTM, CDR2 ANQGSEA. The CDR3 has 13 residues. V lost 4 bases, J lost 3 bases, and 13 bases lay in between. CDR3 in amino acids: CSVVVSLGYEQYF. The CDR3 DNA is TGCAGCGTTGTCGTTAGTCTTGGCTACGAGCAGTACTTC.

This chain links TRBV7-9 with TRBJ2-1; 9 nucleotides align to TRBD2. V lost 1 base and J lost 5; bases outside the gene matches: 3. Germline loops: CDR1 SEHNR, CDR2 FQNEAQ (reference sequence). The CDR3 has 15 amino acids. CDR3 sequence: CASSLGLAENNEQFF. The CDR3 DNA follows: TGTGCCAGCAGCTTAGGACTAGCGGAGAACAATGAGCAGTTCTTC.

This clone was counted a single time. V usage is TRBV19 and J usage is TRBJ2-7; TRBD1 aligns across 9 bases. The V gene end was trimmed by 4 bases and the J gene end by 3 bases; junction bases not matched to a gene: 7. This CDR3 has 15 residues. CDR1 and CDR2 (germline): LNHDA, SQIVND (reference sequence). The CDR3 is CASSSPGQGYYEQYF. DNA for the CDR3: TGTGCCAGTAGTAGCCCGGGACAGGGCTACTACGAGCAGTACTTC.

The chain has TRBV7-9 and TRBJ1-1; D might be TRBD1 (6 bases). Between the trimmed V and J ends, which lost 0 bases and 2 bases, there was a span of 7 bases. Per germline, CDR1 SEHNR and CDR2 FQNEAQ (reference sequence). The CDR3 covers 14 residues. In DNA form, the CDR3 reads TGTGCCAGCAGCTTAGCGGACAGTAACACTGAAGCTTTCTTT. The encoded protein is CASSLADSNTEAFF.

The chain uses TRBV5-4 and TRBJ2-1; D perhaps matches TRBD2 (5 bases). CDR1 and CDR2 from the germline V gene are SGHNT and YYREEE (reference sequence). CDR3 length: 11 amino acids. Trimming removed 0 bases at V and 11 bases at J, with 6 bases between. DNA for the CDR3: TGTGCCAGCAGCTTGGCCGGGAAGCAGTTCTTC. It translates to CASSLAGKQFF.